The source of this T cell receptor (beta chain) is a study of blood T cell repertoires in COVID-19. Study context: The analysed material was cDNA or gDNA that came from T cells, B-cell-depleted T cells, or PBMCs.

From germline, CDR1 is SGDLS and CDR2 YYNGEE. J lost 4 bases, V lost 4 bases, and 6 bases had no gene match. The CDR3 sequence is 15 residues long. The assay was immunoSEQ multiplex PCR, and TCRdb's table has in-frame clones only and misses some. The sample shows tens of thousands of clones, roughly 88% of them seen only once. Sequencing used peripheral blood. The TCR was taken from a human donor in a cohort sampled during active COVID-19. The V and J genes are TRBV9 and TRBJ1-3; 9 bases match TRBD1. The chain's CDR3 is CASSPRQGGGNTIYF. In DNA form, the CDR3 reads TGTGCCAGCAGCCCCAGACAGGGGGGCGGAAACACCATATATTTT.